This TCR beta chain derives from a study of CD8+ T cells in alopecia areata. Whole-study results and caveats: Clonality in the scalp and expanded CD8+ clones ranked among the top 100 were significantly decreased by tofacitinib. Many expanded lesional clones stayed in scalp and blood while on tofacitinib. Normal skin contains resident alphabeta T cells, and these are also sequenced in scalp samples.

Worth noting for this clone: Its antigen is undetermined.

Following extraction, RNA underwent reverse transcription to cDNA, which served as the sequencing template. Sequencing was performed with immunoSEQ multiplex PCR; in TCRdb, only in-frame clones are kept and a portion is missing. The profile shows 210,000 or so clones, roughly three fifths of them singletons. Indicated treatment: oral pan-JAK inhibitor, 5-10 mg twice daily. In alopecia areata patients, both lesional scalp punch biopsies and peripheral blood were collected. Trimming removed 2 bases from V and 7 bases from J, with 2 bases in between. The CDR3 is 9 amino acids. The V gene's germline CDR1 is SQVTM and CDR2 ANQGSEA.

This receptor was taken from a human donor with alopecia areata. The chain is built from TRBV29-1 and TRBJ1-1; D gene ambiguous. Sequenced here: CD4+ T cells sorted from blood, sampled at week 44, from a patient treated with tofacitinib. The CDR3 bases are TGCAGCGTTGAAAGTGAAGCTTTCTTT. It translates to CSVESEAFF.